This TCR beta chain was retrieved from a study of blood T cell repertoires in COVID-19. Study at large: Material from acute and convalescent COVID-19 was sourced from the United States, Italy and Spain. PBMCs, B-cell-depleted T cells, or T cells were the source of the cDNA or gDNA that made up the material.

As processed by the authors: For nucleated cells, counts were estimated from reference gene primer amplification. Here immunoSEQ multiplex PCR was the method, and the copy in TCRdb shows in-frame clones only, minus some. V and J calls and clone size are those listed in that table; D and trimming were worked out from the DNA. The sample holds 24,000 or so clones, 80% to 90% seen once. The sequence came from a human donor in a cohort sampled during active COVID-19. The donor label of this sample is uncertain. The specimen sequenced was peripheral blood.

The CDR3 region is CSVVRETQYF. The CDR3 bases are TGCAGCGTTGTACGGGAGACCCAGTACTTC. The chain links TRBV29-1 to TRBJ2-5; no firm D call. V was trimmed by 4 bases and J by 5 bases, leaving 5 bases between them. From germline, CDR1 is SQVTM and CDR2 ANQGSEA. The CDR3 has 10 residues.